This T cell receptor beta chain originates from a study of blood T cell repertoires in COVID-19. Study details: Sample material is recorded as cDNA or gDNA derived from T cells, B-cell-depleted T cells, or PBMCs.

The CDR3 consists of 11 residues. Trimming shortened V by 8 bases and J by 1 base, and 8 bases separated the two germline ends. Germline values: CDR1 SQVTM, CDR2 ANQGSEA. Authors' processing steps: Amplification of reference gene primers was used by the study to estimate nucleated cell counts. TCRdb keeps only in-frame clones here, not all; method: immunoSEQ multiplex PCR. Clone size and V and J calls were adopted from that table, with D and trimming inferred from the DNA. The table has some 180,000 clones, approximately 82% seen once. Sequenced sample: peripheral blood. The clonotype originates from a woman in her 70s who had recovered from COVID-19. V and J are TRBV29-1 and TRBJ1-1; the D is unclear. This CDR3 reads CSFTGNTEAFF. For the CDR3, the DNA is TGCAGCTTCACGGGGAACACTGAAGCTTTCTTT.